The 26 T cell receptor beta chains presented below share a single source sample, sequenced in a study of cytomegalovirus exposure and HLA in healthy donors. The protocol was immunoSEQ multiplex PCR, while the TCRdb copy is restricted to in-frame clones and leaves out a portion. The sample includes some 60,000 clones, 90% to 97% seen only once; the top ten take approximately 0.91%. The sequencing sample was made of PBMCs. The receptors here all came from a man aged 18-30 years in good health and CMV-seronegative.

In nucleotides, the CDR3 is TGTGCCAGCAGCATCGGGACTAGCCATGAGCAGTTCTTC. Protein sequence: CASSIGTSHEQFF. The chain joins TRBV5-6 to TRBJ2-1; 9 positions match TRBD2. V trimming: 4 bases; J trimming: 8 bases; junction bases outside the gene matches: 4. Germline CDR1 SGHDT, CDR2 YYEEEE. The CDR3 runs to 13 residues.

V and J are TRBV10-2 and TRBJ1-1; D not resolved. Germline V gene sequence: CDR1 WSHSY, CDR2 SAAADI. V lost 7 bases to trimming and J lost 5 bases, with 8 bases between them. The CDR3 has 11 amino acids. The CDR3 DNA sequence: TGCGCCAGCATGGAGGGTACTGAAGCTTTCTTT. This codes for CASMEGTEAFF.

The rearrangement joins TRBV11-3 to TRBJ2-7; TRBD1 is a possible D gene (6 bases). Trimming stripped 6 bases from V and 7 bases from J, with 10 bases between. CDR1 is SGHNT, CDR2 YENEEA, per germline. This CDR3 contains 11 residues. The CDR3 bases are TGTGCCAGCAGTAAAGGGACAGAGCAGTACTTC. It translates to CASSKGTEQYF. Full variable domain (outside the CDR3, taken from reference TRBV11-3 and TRBJ2-7): EAGVVQSPRYKIIEKKQPVAFWCNPISGHNTLYWYLQNLGQGPELLIRYENEEAVDDSQLPKDRFSAERLKGVDSTLKIQPAELGDSAVYLCASSKGTEQYFGPGTRLTVT.

The CDR3 reads CASKPSGRGLTGELFF. The CDR3 DNA reads TGTGCCAGCAAACCCTCGGGCAGGGGGCTCACCGGGGAGCTGTTTTTT. This sequence joins TRBV27 and TRBJ2-2, with TRBD1 matching 8 bases. Germline-derived CDR1 and CDR2 are MNHEY and SMNVEV (reference sequence). Trimming removed 7 bases from V and 4 bases from J; junction bases left unmatched: 11. The CDR3 is 16 amino acids.

The rearrangement links TRBV5-1 to TRBJ2-3; D is perhaps TRBD2 (6 bases). Germline CDR1 SGHRS, CDR2 YFSETQ. V lost 2 bases and J 0 bases, leaving 10 bases between the germline ends. The CDR3 spans 15 residues. The CDR3 DNA sequence: TGCGCCAGCAGCTTAGCGGGCTCTAGCACAGATACGCAGTATTTT. Translation: CASSLAGSSTDTQYF.

This sequence joins TRBV7-3 and TRBJ2-3; D not resolved. Per the germline V gene, CDR1 is SGHTA and CDR2 is FQGTGA. Trimming pared 2 bases from V and 5 bases from J, leaving 5 bases between. The CDR3 length is 12 residues. For the CDR3, the DNA is TGTGCCAGCAGCTTATTTCTAGATACGCAGTATTTT. Translation gives CASSLFLDTQYF.

Only a few counts were recorded for this clone. The CDR3 DNA follows: TGTGCCAGCAGTTCCCCAGGGGGCTATGGCTACACCTTC. This gives the protein CASSSPGGYGYTF. This sequence joins TRBV28 and TRBJ1-2; 7 nucleotides match TRBD1. Losses at the gene ends were 4 bases for V and 4 bases for J; bases not matched to a gene: 3. There are 13 residues in the CDR3. Germline V gives CDR1 MDHEN, CDR2 SYDVKM.

The rearrangement uses TRBV7-2 and TRBJ2-1; 7 bases fit TRBD2. The V segment lost 3 bases and the J segment 7 bases; nucleotides outside the gene matches: 9. The CDR3 is made up of 15 amino acids. Per germline, CDR1 SGHTA and CDR2 FQGNSA. The CDR3 spells CASSLRGGRGNEQFF. CDR3 DNA: TGTGCCAGCAGCTTGAGGGGCGGGAGAGGTAATGAGCAGTTCTTC.

This chain connects TRBV30 to TRBJ1-1; D ambiguous. CDR1 GTSNPN and CDR2 SVGIG come from the germline V gene (reference sequence). The CDR3 totals 13 residues. Trimming removed 0 bases at V and 1 base at J, with 6 bases between. CDR3 nucleotides: TGTGCCTGGAGTGTACAGACGAACACTGAAGCTTTCTTT. Residues: CAWSVQTNTEAFF.

The rearrangement joins TRBV30 to TRBJ2-3; D perhaps matches TRBD2 (6 bases). Trimming left V 5 bases short and J 3 bases short, with 21 bases between. CDR1 and CDR2 from the germline V gene are GTSNPN and SVGIG (reference sequence). The CDR3 is made up of 16 amino acids. CDR3 bases: TGTGCCTGGGTACCTCGTCGGGGGATTGGGACAGATACGCAGTATTTT. It codes for CAWVPRRGIGTDTQYF. Based on the CDR3 plus reference TRBV30 and TRBJ2-3, the full variable domain is SQTIHQWPATLVQPVGSPLSLECTVEGTSNPNLYWYRQAAGRGLQLLFYSVGIGQISSEVPQNLSASRPQDRQFILSSKKLLLSDSGFYLCAWVPRRGIGTDTQYFGPGTRLTVL.

The chain combines TRBV7-2 with TRBJ2-5; maybe TRBD1 (5 bases). The CDR3 spans 14 residues. V gave up 5 bases and J gave up 1 base, with 11 bases separating them. CDR1 is SGHTA and CDR2 is FQGNSA in the germline V gene. CDR3: CASSRDRSQETQYF. The CDR3, as DNA: TGTGCCAGCAGCCGCGACAGAAGCCAAGAGACCCAGTACTTC.

The genes are TRBV19 and TRBJ2-3; 10 nucleotides agree with TRBD2. The germline CDR1 and CDR2 sequences are LNHDA and SQIVND (reference sequence). V was clipped by 0 bases and J by 4 bases; unmatched bases: 4. The CDR3 has 16 amino acids. CDR3 in DNA: TGTGCCAGTAGTATAGATAGCGGGAGGTCCGCAGATACGCAGTATTTT. Its protein product is CASSIDSGRSADTQYF. The full variable domain, rest sourced from reference TRBV19 and TRBJ2-3, is DGGITQSPKYLFRKEGQNVTLSCEQNLNHDAMYWYRQDPGQGLRLIYYSQIVNDFQKGDIAEGYSVSREKKESFPLTVTSAQKNPTAFYLCASSIDSGRSADTQYFGPGTRLTVL.

This rearrangement joins TRBV27 to TRBJ1-1; D might be TRBD1 (5 bases). CDR1 and CDR2 from the germline V gene are MNHEY and SMNVEV (reference sequence). The CDR3 is 16 amino acids. The V gene lost 2 bases and the J gene lost 1 base, with 14 bases spanning the gap. The CDR3 DNA follows: TGTGCCAGCAGTTTAGGGGCAGGAAAGACGAACACTGAAGCTTTCTTT. As protein: CASSLGAGKTNTEAFF.

V is TRBV11-1 and J is TRBJ2-1, with TRBD2 as a possible D gene (5 bases). The CDR3 is 16 amino acids. The V gene lost 2 bases and the J gene lost 8 bases, with 19 bases spanning the gap. The V gene's germline CDR1 is SGHAT and CDR2 FQDESV (reference sequence). The chain's CDR3 is CASSLYRALPGDEQFF. In DNA form, the CDR3 reads TGTGCCAGCAGCTTATACCGGGCACTCCCCGGGGATGAGCAGTTCTTC. Filled out from reference TRBV11-1 and TRBJ2-1, the complete variable domain reads EAEVAQSPRYKITEKSQAVAFWCDPISGHATLYWYRQILGQGPELLVQFQDESVVDDSQLPKDRFSAERLKGVDSTLKIQPAELGDSAMYLCASSLYRALPGDEQFFGPGTRLTVL.

The chain employs TRBV5-1 and TRBJ2-3; a possible D gene is TRBD1 (6 bases). CDR1 is SGHRS, CDR2 YFSETQ, per germline. V was shortened by 1 base and J by 0 bases, with 12 bases between the two germline ends. This CDR3 contains 16 residues. The CDR3 loop reads CASSLLDRPSTDTQYF. The CDR3 nucleotides read TGCGCCAGCAGCTTGCTAGACAGGCCGAGCACAGATACGCAGTATTTT.

The chain combines TRBV30 with TRBJ1-1; 9 bases match TRBD1. The CDR3 is 14 amino acids. Germline CDR1 reads GTSNPN; CDR2 reads SVGIG (reference sequence). V trimming: 0 bases; J trimming: 11 bases; junction bases outside the gene matches: 10. This CDR3 is CAWSVPTGGLYAFF. In DNA form, the CDR3 reads TGTGCCTGGAGTGTACCTACAGGGGGCTTGTACGCTTTCTTT.

J is TRBJ2-6 and V is TRBV15; D unresolved. Germline V gene data show CDR1 as LNHNV and CDR2 as YYDKDF (reference sequence). Trimming pared 6 bases from V and 3 bases from J, leaving 6 bases between. The length of the CDR3 is 13 residues. The CDR3 reads CATRRVGANVLTF. DNA of the CDR3: TGTGCCACCAGGCGTGTTGGGGCCAACGTCCTGACTTTC.

The chain combines TRBV9 with TRBJ2-1; 12 bases are shared with TRBD2. Germline V gives CDR1 SGDLS, CDR2 YYNGEE. V dropped 1 base and J dropped 6; count of bases not matched to a gene: 5. The CDR3 sequence is 16 residues long. The CDR3 here is CASSVHPSGRGNEQFF. In DNA, the CDR3 is TGTGCCAGCAGCGTACATCCTAGCGGGAGGGGCAATGAGCAGTTCTTC.

The chain joins TRBV15 to TRBJ2-5, with 9 bases that match TRBD1. The CDR3 loop spans 16 amino acids. Looked up from germline, CDR1 is LNHNV and CDR2 is YYDKDF (reference sequence). Unmatched junction bases numbered 3, after V lost 1 base and J lost 0 bases. The CDR3, as DNA: TGTGCCACCAGCAGAGCTGGGACAGGGTACCAAGAGACCCAGTACTTC. Translation: CATSRAGTGYQETQYF.

This clone was recorded only once. The rearrangement joins TRBV2 to TRBJ2-5; the D gene is possibly TRBD1 (6 bases). Germline V CDR1 and CDR2: SNHLY, FYNNEI. This CDR3 is 13 amino acids long. Deletions cut 10 bases from V and 2 bases from J, with 14 bases between. In DNA form, the CDR3 reads TGTGCCATAGGGGGACGGCAACAAGAGACCCAGTACTTC. This translates into CAIGGRQQETQYF.

This rearrangement joins TRBV30 to TRBJ2-5, with 9 bases lining up with TRBD2. The CDR3 runs 13 residues. The V gene end was trimmed by 4 bases and the J gene end by 5 bases; junction bases not matched to a gene: 5. The germline CDR1 and CDR2 sequences are GTSNPN and SVGIG (reference sequence). CDR3 region: CAWKSSGVETQYF. The CDR3 DNA reads TGTGCCTGGAAATCTAGCGGGGTCGAGACCCAGTACTTC. Full variable domain (rest looked up from reference TRBV30 and TRBJ2-5): SQTIHQWPATLVQPVGSPLSLECTVEGTSNPNLYWYRQAAGRGLQLLFYSVGIGQISSEVPQNLSASRPQDRQFILSSKKLLLSDSGFYLCAWKSSGVETQYFGPGTRLLVL.

The chain carries TRBV7-9 and TRBJ2-3; D may be TRBD1 (6 bases). The CDR3 is made up of 15 amino acids. Trimming cost V 5 bases and J 5 bases, with 17 bases left between them. Germline values: CDR1 SEHNR, CDR2 FQNEAQ (reference sequence). In nucleotides, the CDR3 is TGTGCCAGCAGCGCCTCACCAGGGGAAATAGATACGCAGTATTTT. As protein: CASSASPGEIDTQYF.

The chain carries TRBV28 and TRBJ1-5; D possibly corresponds to TRBD1 (5 bases). Germline V gene data show CDR1 as MDHEN and CDR2 as SYDVKM. V was trimmed by 3 bases and J by 6 bases, leaving 9 bases between them. The length of the CDR3 is 13 residues. The CDR3 loop is CASSLGRAQPQHF. The CDR3 DNA is TGTGCCAGCAGTTTGGGCAGGGCTCAGCCCCAGCATTTT. Complete variable domain (other parts from reference TRBV28 and TRBJ1-5): DVKVTQSSRYLVKRTGEKVFLECVQDMDHENMFWYRQDPGLGLRLIYFSYDVKMKEKGDIPEGYSVSREKKERFSLILESASTNQTSMYLCASSLGRAQPQHFGDGTRLSIL.

This chain links TRBV5-1 with TRBJ1-2, with D maybe TRBD1 (5 bases). Per the germline V gene, CDR1 is SGHRS and CDR2 is YFSETQ. Trimming took 3 bases from V and 2 from J, leaving 23 bases between them. The CDR3 extends over 18 amino acids. CDR3 protein: CASSSQPRQPEHNYGYTF. The CDR3 region has the DNA TGCGCCAGCAGCTCCCAGCCCAGACAGCCCGAACACAACTATGGCTACACCTTC.

In regard to this clone: The junction shows a germline mismatch at one end, possibly a read error. The chain has TRBV7-7 and TRBJ2-1; tentatively, D is TRBD2 (6 bases). The CDR3 covers 13 residues. Germline-derived CDR1 and CDR2 are SSHAT and FNYEAQ (reference sequence). CDR3 DNA sequence: TGTGCTAGCAGTCCTCTTGCGGGATGGGAACAGTTCTTC. It translates to CASSPLAGWEQFF.

The gene calls are TRBV10-3 and TRBJ1-4; 10 bases match TRBD1. Germline assignment: CDR1 ENHRY and CDR2 SYGVKD. This CDR3 has 16 residues. V gave up 5 bases and J gave up 2 bases; unmatched junction bases: 5. The CDR3 DNA is TGTGCCATCAGTAGGGACAGGGGCCCGACTAATGAAAAACTGTTTTTT. Protein: CAISRDRGPTNEKLFF.